These 19 T cell receptor beta chains were sequenced from one sample in a study of blood T cells in healthy people across ages. Then a second PCR, running roughly 7 to 11 cycles, was carried out with a sample-barcoded 5' primer and a J-beta primer mix. TCRdb reanalysed the 5' RACE reads using MiXCR and keeps one entry per CDR3 protein. The table records under 2,000,000 distinct CDR3 sequences, around 50% of them present only once. The source material was blood. Receptors originate from a middle-aged woman in good health.

The chain recombines TRBV6-6 with TRBJ2-1; 9 bases are a match to TRBD2. Germline CDR1 MNHNY, CDR2 SVGAGI (reference sequence). V trimming: 7 bases; J trimming: 3 bases; junction bases outside the gene matches: 13. The CDR3 totals 17 residues. The CDR3 here is CASKGGTSYFDYNEQFF. In DNA, the CDR3 is TGTGCCAGCAAAGGCGGGACTAGCTATTTCGACTACAATGAGCAGTTCTTC.

This rearrangement joins TRBV7-2 to TRBJ2-3; TRBD2 is a possible D gene (6 bases). The CDR3 runs 12 residues. Germline V gene sequence: CDR1 SGHTA, CDR2 FQGNSA. Trimming cost V 5 bases and J 10 bases, with 13 bases left between them. CDR3 sequence reads: CASSNPAGSQYF. The CDR3 coding sequence is TGTGCCAGCAGCAATCCGGCGGGATCGCAGTATTTT. Full variable domain (missing parts from reference TRBV7-2 and TRBJ2-3): GAGVSQSPSNKVTEKGKDVELRCDPISGHTALYWYRQSLGQGLEFLIYFQGNSAPDKSGLPSDRFSAERTGGSVSTLTIQRTQQEDSAVYLCASSNPAGSQYFGPGTRLTVL.

The chain employs TRBV10-3 and TRBJ1-2; TRBD1 matches at 7 bases. V lost 2 bases and J lost 0; bases outside the gene matches: 3. The CDR3 runs 15 residues. Germline V CDR1 and CDR2: ENHRY, SYGVKD. CDR3 loop: CAISEPGTANYGYTF. The CDR3 nucleotides are TGTGCCATCAGTGAGCCCGGGACAGCTAACTATGGCTACACCTTC.

J is TRBJ2-1 and V is TRBV7-2; unclear D gene. The CDR3 contains 11 residues. The germline CDR1 and CDR2 sequences are SGHTA and FQGNSA. V dropped 5 bases and J dropped 8 bases, with 7 bases sitting between them. The CDR3 nucleotides are TGTGCCAGCAGCATCCGGGATGAGCAGTTCTTC. It translates to CASSIRDEQFF.

V is TRBV28 and J is TRBJ2-3; D is uncertain. The germline V and J ends were trimmed by 6 bases and 2 bases, with 12 bases remaining between them. Germline V gene sequence: CDR1 MDHEN, CDR2 SYDVKM. The CDR3 consists of 14 residues. Here the CDR3 reads CASSPNDLTDTQYF. The CDR3 nucleotides are TGTGCCAGCAGCCCTAATGATCTCACAGATACGCAGTATTTT.

This clonotype was observed many times. Here the CDR3 reads CASSRGTVETQYF. CDR3 in DNA: TGTGCCAGCAGCCGCGGGACAGTTGAGACCCAGTACTTC. The chain employs TRBV7-2 and TRBJ2-5; possible D gene TRBD1, 7 bases. The CDR3 extends over 13 amino acids. Trimming took off 5 bases at V and 5 bases at J, with 12 bases between the two ends. Germline V gene sequence: CDR1 SGHTA, CDR2 FQGNSA. Filled out from reference TRBV7-2 and TRBJ2-5, the complete variable domain reads GAGVSQSPSNKVTEKGKDVELRCDPISGHTALYWYRQSLGQGLEFLIYFQGNSAPDKSGLPSDRFSAERTGGSVSTLTIQRTQQEDSAVYLCASSRGTVETQYFGPGTRLLVL.

This clonotype was observed a few times. V and J are TRBV12-3 or TRBV12-4 and TRBJ1-2; D unclear. Trimming took 7 bases from V and 3 from J, leaving 15 bases between them. The CDR3 runs to 14 residues. DNA of the CDR3: TGTGCCAGCACCCCCGAAGAGGCGGACTATGGCTACACCTTC. It yields the protein CASTPEEADYGYTF.

This rearrangement joins TRBV6-2 or TRBV6-3 to TRBJ2-1; D possibly corresponds to TRBD2 (7 bases). Trimming shortened V by 2 bases and J by 2 bases, and 19 bases separated the two germline ends. Germline loops: CDR1 MNHEY, CDR2 SVGEGT. The CDR3 runs 18 residues. For the CDR3, the DNA is TGTGCCAGCAGTTACCGGGATGGCCGGGGGGCCGCCTACAATGAGCAGTTCTTC. This gives the protein CASSYRDGRGAAYNEQFF.

A word on this clonotype: Germline is not matched at one junction end, which may reflect a read error. The rearrangement uses TRBV4-1 and TRBJ2-6; 9 bases line up with TRBD1. Germline V gene lookup returns CDR1 MGHRA and CDR2 YSYEKL. The CDR3 contains 18 residues. This CDR3 is CVSSSWDRATTGANVLTF. CDR3 sequence (DNA): TGCGTCAGCAGCTCCTGGGACAGGGCGACGACTGGGGCCAACGTCCTGACTTTC.

The CDR3 DNA reads as TGCAGCGTCCCGACACCGGCAGACTATGGCTACACCTTC. Its translation is CSVPTPADYGYTF. This chain links TRBV29-1 with TRBJ1-2; D is undetermined. The CDR3 loop spans 13 amino acids. Germline CDR1 reads SQVTM; CDR2 reads ANQGSEA. The V end was cut by 6 bases, the J end by 3 bases, with 14 bases between.

The chain recombines TRBV20-1 with TRBJ1-5; possible D gene TRBD1, 5 bases. The CDR3 totals 13 residues. V was pared by 5 bases and J by 4 bases, with 12 bases between. Per the germline V gene, CDR1 is DFQATT and CDR2 is SNEGSKA (reference sequence). The CDR3 nucleotides are TGCAGTGCTCAAACAGGTGGGAATCAGCCCCAGCATTTT. This encodes CSAQTGGNQPQHF.

The chain couples TRBV28 to TRBJ2-1; D is perhaps TRBD1 or TRBD2 (6 bases each). Trimming pared 6 bases from V and 7 bases from J, leaving 16 bases between. The CDR3 is made up of 14 amino acids. The germline V gene has CDR1 MDHEN and CDR2 SYDVKM. The CDR3 region is CASRPSGASNEQFF. The DNA of the CDR3 is TGTGCCAGCAGACCCTCGGGGGCATCTAATGAGCAGTTCTTC. The full variable domain, in which reference TRBV28 and TRBJ2-1 provide the parts outside the CDR3, is DVKVTQSSRYLVKRTGEKVFLECVQDMDHENMFWYRQDPGLGLRLIYFSYDVKMKEKGDIPEGYSVSREKKERFSLILESASTNQTSMYLCASRPSGASNEQFFGPGTRLTVL.

Written as DNA, the CDR3 is TGTGCCAGCAGCTTAGTCGGAGGGGGCGGGGGGATAGAGACCCAGTACTTC. It translates to CASSLVGGGGGIETQYF. This chain connects TRBV7-2 to TRBJ2-5, with D maybe TRBD2 (8 bases). Germline V gene sequence: CDR1 SGHTA, CDR2 FQGNSA. This CDR3 is 17 amino acids long. Deletions cut 1 base from V and 4 bases from J, with 19 bases between.

The V gene is TRBV9, the J gene TRBJ2-1, with 13 bases matching TRBD2. V lost 3 bases and J lost 0; bases outside the gene matches: 12. The germline gives CDR1 SGDLS, CDR2 YYNGEE. CDR3 length: 20 residues. As DNA, the CDR3 is TGTGCCAGCAGCGGAGGGGCCGGGACTAGCGGGGAGAGCTCCTACAATGAGCAGTTCTTC. Translation: CASSGGAGTSGESSYNEQFF. Full variable domain (remainder filled in from reference TRBV9 and TRBJ2-1): DSGVTQTPKHLITATGQRVTLRCSPRSGDLSVYWYQQSLDQGLQFLIQYYNGEERAKGNILERFSAQQFPDLHSELNLSSLELGDSALYFCASSGGAGTSGESSYNEQFFGPGTRLTVL.

This clonotype turned up a few times. The chain uses TRBV5-1 and TRBJ2-5, with no clear D. The CDR3 spans 14 residues. The germline V gene has CDR1 SGHRS and CDR2 YFSETQ. V was trimmed by 3 bases and J by 3 bases, leaving 12 bases between them. Written as DNA, the CDR3 is TGCGCCAGCAGCTCATTCGTGGGGAAAGAGACCCAGTACTTC. This sequence encodes CASSSFVGKETQYF.

The chain carries TRBV6-6 and TRBJ2-5, with 7 bases aligning to TRBD1. The CDR3 length is 16 residues. V lost 2 bases, J lost 1 base, and 7 bases stayed unmatched. Germline V gene data show CDR1 as MNHNY and CDR2 as SVGAGI (reference sequence). The CDR3 sequence: CASSYIPRGTQETQYF. For the CDR3, the DNA is TGTGCCAGCAGTTACATCCCCAGGGGGACCCAAGAGACCCAGTACTTC.

The chain uses TRBV6-2 or TRBV6-3 and TRBJ2-1; 9 bases are a match to TRBD1. This CDR3 is 15 amino acids long. V shed 7 bases and J 5 bases; nucleotides not matched to a gene: 9. Looked up from germline, CDR1 is MNHEY and CDR2 is SVGEGT. CDR3 amino acids: CASTTRDRVHNEQFF. CDR3 DNA sequence: TGTGCCAGCACAACCCGGGACAGGGTCCACAATGAGCAGTTCTTC.

This chain joins TRBV28 and TRBJ1-2; 10 bases are shared with TRBD1. Germline V gene data show CDR1 as MDHEN and CDR2 as SYDVKM. This CDR3 contains 16 residues. With V trimmed by 6 bases and J by 6 bases, 13 bases remained unmatched. CDR3: CASSEMGQGRFNGYTF. CDR3 in DNA: TGTGCCAGCAGCGAGATGGGACAGGGGAGGTTTAATGGCTACACCTTC.

The V and J genes are TRBV21-1 and TRBJ2-4; TRBD2, the table's D call, was not compared with the DNA. TRBV21-1 is reported as a pseudogene. This CDR3 contains 15 residues. The CDR3 protein is CASRETGLAKNIQYF. CDR3 DNA: TGTGCCAGCCGGGAGACAGGGCTAGCCAAAAACATTCAGTACTTC.